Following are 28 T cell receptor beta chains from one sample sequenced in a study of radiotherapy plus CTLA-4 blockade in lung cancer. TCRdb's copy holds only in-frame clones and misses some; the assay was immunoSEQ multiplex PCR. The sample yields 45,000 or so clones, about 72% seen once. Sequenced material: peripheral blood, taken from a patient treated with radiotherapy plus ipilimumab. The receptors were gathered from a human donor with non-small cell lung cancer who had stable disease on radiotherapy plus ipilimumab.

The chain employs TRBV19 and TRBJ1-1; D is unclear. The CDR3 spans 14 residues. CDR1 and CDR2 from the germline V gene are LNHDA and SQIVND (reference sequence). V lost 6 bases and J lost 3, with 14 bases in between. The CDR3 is CASSRLTRDTEAFF. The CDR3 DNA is TGTGCCAGTAGCAGGCTAACCCGGGACACTGAAGCTTTCTTT.

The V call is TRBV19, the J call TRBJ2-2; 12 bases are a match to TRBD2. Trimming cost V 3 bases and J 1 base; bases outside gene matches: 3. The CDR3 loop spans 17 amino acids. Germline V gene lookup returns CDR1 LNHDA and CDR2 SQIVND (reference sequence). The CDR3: CASSMTSGGLNTGELFF. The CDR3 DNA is TGTGCCAGTAGTATGACTAGCGGGGGCCTGAACACCGGGGAGCTGTTTTTT.

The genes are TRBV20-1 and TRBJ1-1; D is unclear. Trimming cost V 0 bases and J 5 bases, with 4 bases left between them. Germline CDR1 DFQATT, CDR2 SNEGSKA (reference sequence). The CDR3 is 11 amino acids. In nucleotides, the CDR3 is TGCAGTGCTAGAGACCGGACTGAAGCTTTCTTT. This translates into CSARDRTEAFF.

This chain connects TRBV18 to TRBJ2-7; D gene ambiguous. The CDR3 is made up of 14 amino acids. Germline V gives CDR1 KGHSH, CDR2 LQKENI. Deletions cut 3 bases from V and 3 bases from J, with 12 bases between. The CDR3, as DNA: TGTGCCAGCTCACCGGCCGAGAAGTACTACGAGCAGTACTTC. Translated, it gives CASSPAEKYYEQYF.

The CDR3 DNA sequence: TGTGCCAGCAGCCTCTATGGGGACAGTAATTCACCCCTCCACTTT. Amino acids: CASSLYGDSNSPLHF. The chain links TRBV9 to TRBJ1-6; 7 bases align to TRBD1. This CDR3 is 15 amino acids long. The V segment lost 4 bases and the J segment 6 bases; nucleotides outside the gene matches: 7. The germline gives CDR1 SGDLS, CDR2 YYNGEE.

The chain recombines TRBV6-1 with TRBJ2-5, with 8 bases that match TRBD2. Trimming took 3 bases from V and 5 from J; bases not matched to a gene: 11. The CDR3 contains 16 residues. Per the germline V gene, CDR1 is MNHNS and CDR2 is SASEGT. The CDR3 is CASSDMNSGVPETQYF. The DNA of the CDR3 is TGTGCCAGCAGTGATATGAATAGCGGGGTACCGGAGACCCAGTACTTC.

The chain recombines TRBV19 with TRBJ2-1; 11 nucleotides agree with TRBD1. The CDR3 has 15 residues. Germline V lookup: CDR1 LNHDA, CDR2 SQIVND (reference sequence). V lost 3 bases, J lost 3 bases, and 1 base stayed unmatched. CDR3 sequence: CASSMGTGGYNEQFF. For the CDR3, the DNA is TGTGCCAGTAGTATGGGGACAGGGGGCTACAATGAGCAGTTCTTC.

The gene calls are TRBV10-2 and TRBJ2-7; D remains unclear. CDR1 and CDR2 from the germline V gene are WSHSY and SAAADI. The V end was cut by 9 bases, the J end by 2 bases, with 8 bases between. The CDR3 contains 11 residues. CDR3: CARYITYEQYF. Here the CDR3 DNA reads TGCGCCAGATACATAACCTACGAGCAGTACTTC.

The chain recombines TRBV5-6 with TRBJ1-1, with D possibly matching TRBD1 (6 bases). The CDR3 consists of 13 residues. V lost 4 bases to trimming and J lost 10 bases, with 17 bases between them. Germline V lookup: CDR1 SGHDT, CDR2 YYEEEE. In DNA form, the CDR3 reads TGTGCCAGCAGCCCAGCAGGGGCAGGAGGAGCTTTCTTT. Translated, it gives CASSPAGAGGAFF. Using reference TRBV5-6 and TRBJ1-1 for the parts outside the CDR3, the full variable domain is DAGVTQSPTHLIKTRGQQVTLRCSPKSGHDTVSWYQQALGQGPQFIFQYYEEEERQRGNFPDRFSGHQFPNYSSELNVNALLLGDSALYLCASSPAGAGGAFFGQGTRLTVV.

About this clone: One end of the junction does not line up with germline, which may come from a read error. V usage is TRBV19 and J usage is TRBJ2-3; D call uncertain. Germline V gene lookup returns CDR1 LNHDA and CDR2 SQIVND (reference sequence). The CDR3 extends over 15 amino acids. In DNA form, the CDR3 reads TGTGCCAGTAGTATAGGAGAACGAAGCAGAGATACGCAGTATTTT. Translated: CASSIGERSRDTQYF.

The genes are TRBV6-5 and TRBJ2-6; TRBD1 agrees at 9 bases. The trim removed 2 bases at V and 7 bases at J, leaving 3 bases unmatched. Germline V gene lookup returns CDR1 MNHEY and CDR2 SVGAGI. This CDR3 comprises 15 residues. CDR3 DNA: TGTGCCAGCAGTTACCCGGGACAGGGAGCCAACGTCCTGACTTTC. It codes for CASSYPGQGANVLTF.

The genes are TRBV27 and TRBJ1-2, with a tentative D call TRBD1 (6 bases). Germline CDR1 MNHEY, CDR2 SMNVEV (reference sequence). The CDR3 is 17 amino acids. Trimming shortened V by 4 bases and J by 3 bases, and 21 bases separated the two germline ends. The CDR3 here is CASSSDRKRVGDYGYTF. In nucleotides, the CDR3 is TGTGCCAGCAGTTCCGACAGGAAAAGGGTCGGTGACTATGGCTACACCTTC.

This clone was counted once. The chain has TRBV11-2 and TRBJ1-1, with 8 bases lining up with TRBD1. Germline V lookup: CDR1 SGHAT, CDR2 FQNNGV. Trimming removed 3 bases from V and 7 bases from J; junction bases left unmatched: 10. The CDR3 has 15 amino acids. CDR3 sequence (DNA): TGTGCCAGCAGCTTTAATACAGGGGGGATCAGTGAAGCTTTCTTT. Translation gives CASSFNTGGISEAFF. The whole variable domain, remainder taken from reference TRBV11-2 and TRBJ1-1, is EAGVAQSPRYKIIEKRQSVAFWCNPISGHATLYWYQQILGQGPKLLIQFQNNGVVDDSQLPKDRFSAERLKGVDSTLKIQPAKLEDSAVYLCASSFNTGGISEAFFGQGTRLTVV.

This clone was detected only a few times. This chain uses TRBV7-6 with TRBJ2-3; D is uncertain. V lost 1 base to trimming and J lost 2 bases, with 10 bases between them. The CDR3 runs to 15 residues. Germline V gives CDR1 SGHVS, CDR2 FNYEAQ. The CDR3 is CASSLGPYTTDTQYF. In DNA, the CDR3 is TGTGCCAGCAGCTTAGGTCCCTACACCACAGATACGCAGTATTTT.

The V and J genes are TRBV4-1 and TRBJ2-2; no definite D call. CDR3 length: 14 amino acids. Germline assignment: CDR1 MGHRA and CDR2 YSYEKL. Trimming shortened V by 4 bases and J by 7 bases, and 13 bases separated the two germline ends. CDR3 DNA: TGCGCCAGCAGCCTCCGCAGAGGCGTCGGGGAGCTGTTTTTT. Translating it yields CASSLRRGVGELFF.

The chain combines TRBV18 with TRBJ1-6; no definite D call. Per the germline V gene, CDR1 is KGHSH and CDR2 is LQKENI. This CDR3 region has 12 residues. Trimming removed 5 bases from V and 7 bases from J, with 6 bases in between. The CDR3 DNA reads TGTGCCAGCTCAATGCTAAATTCACCCCTCCACTTT. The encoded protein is CASSMLNSPLHF.

For the CDR3, the DNA is TGCGCCAGCAGCTTAGGGACGACGAACACTGAAGCTTTCTTT. Amino acid sequence: CASSLGTTNTEAFF. V is TRBV5-1 and J is TRBJ1-1; D is perhaps TRBD1 (5 bases). Per germline, CDR1 SGHRS and CDR2 YFSETQ. This CDR3 region has 14 residues. Trimming shortened V by 2 bases and J by 1 base, and 9 bases separated the two germline ends.

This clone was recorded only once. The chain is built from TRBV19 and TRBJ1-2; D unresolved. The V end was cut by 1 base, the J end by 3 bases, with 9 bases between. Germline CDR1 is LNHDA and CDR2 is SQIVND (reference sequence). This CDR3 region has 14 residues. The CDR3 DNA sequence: TGTGCCAGTAGTATAGGGTCTATGGACTATGGCTACACCTTC. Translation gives CASSIGSMDYGYTF.

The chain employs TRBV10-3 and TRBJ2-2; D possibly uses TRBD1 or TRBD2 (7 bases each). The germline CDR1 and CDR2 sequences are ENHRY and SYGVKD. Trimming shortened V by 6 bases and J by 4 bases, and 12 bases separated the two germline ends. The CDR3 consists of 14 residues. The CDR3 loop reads CAIRAGGATGELFF. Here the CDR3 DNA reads TGTGCCATCAGAGCAGGGGGGGCCACCGGGGAGCTGTTTTTT.

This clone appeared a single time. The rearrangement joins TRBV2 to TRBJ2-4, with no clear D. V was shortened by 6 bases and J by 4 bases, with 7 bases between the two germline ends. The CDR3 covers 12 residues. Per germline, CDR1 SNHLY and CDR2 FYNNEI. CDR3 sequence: CASRVTKNIQYF. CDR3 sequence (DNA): TGTGCCAGCAGGGTGACTAAAAACATTCAGTACTTC.

The CDR3 here is CASSLSRQGINYGYTF. CDR3 in DNA: TGCGCCAGCAGCTTGTCGAGGCAGGGGATTAACTATGGCTACACCTTC. The V call is TRBV5-1, the J call TRBJ1-2; weak D call: TRBD1 (6 bases). CDR1 SGHRS and CDR2 YFSETQ come from the germline V gene. The CDR3 is 16 residues long. Trimming stripped 1 base from V and 1 base from J, with 14 bases between.

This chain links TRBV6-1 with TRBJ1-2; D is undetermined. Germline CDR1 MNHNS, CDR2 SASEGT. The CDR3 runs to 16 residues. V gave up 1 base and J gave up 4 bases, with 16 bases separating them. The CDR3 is CASSEGTNQIVYGYTF. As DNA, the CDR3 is TGTGCCAGCAGTGAAGGGACGAATCAGATTGTCTATGGCTACACCTTC.

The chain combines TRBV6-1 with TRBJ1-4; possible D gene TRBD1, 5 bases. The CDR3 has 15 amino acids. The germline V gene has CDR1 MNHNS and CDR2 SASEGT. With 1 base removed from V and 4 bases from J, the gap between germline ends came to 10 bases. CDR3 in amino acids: CASSEVGGLNEKLFF. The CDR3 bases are TGTGCCAGCAGTGAAGTGGGGGGTCTTAATGAAAAACTGTTTTTT.

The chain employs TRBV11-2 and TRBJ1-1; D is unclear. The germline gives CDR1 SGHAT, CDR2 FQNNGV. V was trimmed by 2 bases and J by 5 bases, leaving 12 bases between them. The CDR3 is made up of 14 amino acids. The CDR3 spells CASSLQSGGTEAFF. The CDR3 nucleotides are TGTGCCAGCAGCTTACAGTCAGGAGGTACTGAAGCTTTCTTT.

The CDR3 sequence: CASSSVNTGELFF. The DNA of the CDR3 is TGTGCCAGCAGCTCCGTTAACACCGGGGAGCTGTTTTTT. The chain employs TRBV7-7 and TRBJ2-2; no reliable D call. V shed 4 bases and J shed 2 bases, with 5 bases lying between them. This CDR3 has 13 amino acids. The germline CDR1 and CDR2 sequences are SSHAT and FNYEAQ (reference sequence).

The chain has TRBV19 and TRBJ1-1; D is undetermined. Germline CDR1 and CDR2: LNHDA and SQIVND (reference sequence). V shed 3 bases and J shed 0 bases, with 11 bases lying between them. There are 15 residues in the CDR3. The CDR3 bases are TGTGCCAGTAGTATCCAGCCGGGATTGAACACTGAAGCTTTCTTT. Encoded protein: CASSIQPGLNTEAFF.

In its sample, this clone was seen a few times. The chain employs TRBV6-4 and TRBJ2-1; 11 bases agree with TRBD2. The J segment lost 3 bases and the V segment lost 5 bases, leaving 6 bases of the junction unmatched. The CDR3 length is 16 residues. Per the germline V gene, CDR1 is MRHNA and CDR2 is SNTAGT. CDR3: CASSSGTSGYYNEQFF. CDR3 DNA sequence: TGTGCCAGCAGTTCGGGGACTAGCGGATACTACAATGAGCAGTTCTTC.

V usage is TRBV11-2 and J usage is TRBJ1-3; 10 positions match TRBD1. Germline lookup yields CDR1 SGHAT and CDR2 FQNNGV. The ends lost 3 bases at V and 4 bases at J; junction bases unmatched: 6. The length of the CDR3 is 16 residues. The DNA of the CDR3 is TGTGCCAGCAGCTTGGGGACAGGGGTGTTAGGAAACACCATATATTTT. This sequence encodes CASSLGTGVLGNTIYF.